These 21 T cell receptor beta chains share one sample of origin, sequenced in a study of OX40 agonist ivuxolimab in advanced cancers. The protocol was immunoSEQ multiplex PCR, while the TCRdb copy is restricted to in-frame clones and leaves out a portion. Of roughly 60,000 clones listed, 86% are singletons. The specimen comprised CD4+ or CD8+ T cells sorted from blood, sampled in a trial of the OX40 agonist ivuxolimab. These receptors originate from an adult with an advanced solid tumor such as melanoma, head and neck, liver or kidney cancer.

The rearrangement links TRBV11-1 to TRBJ2-5; D is uncertain. The CDR3 contains 13 residues. The V end lost 1 base, the J end lost 4 bases, and 7 bases lay between the germline ends. Germline CDR1 is SGHAT and CDR2 is FQDESV (reference sequence). CDR3 in amino acids: CASSLGEVETQYF. The CDR3 DNA reads TGTGCCAGCAGCTTAGGGGAAGTAGAGACCCAGTACTTC.

This clone has more than one count but fewer than ten. Within the sample, other DNA sequences also encode this same CDR3. The chain has TRBV7-2 and TRBJ1-2; D ambiguous. Per the germline V gene, CDR1 is SGHTA and CDR2 is FQGNSA. V lost 0 bases and J lost 7, with 9 bases in between. The CDR3 length is 13 residues. CDR3 protein: CASSLADGGGYTF. The CDR3 DNA reads as TGTGCCAGCAGCTTAGCGGACGGCGGTGGCTACACCTTC. The full variable domain, its missing parts supplied by reference TRBV7-2 and TRBJ1-2, is GAGVSQSPSNKVTEKGKDVELRCDPISGHTALYWYRQSLGQGLEFLIYFQGNSAPDKSGLPSDRFSAERTGGSVSTLTIQRTQQEDSAVYLCASSLADGGGYTFGSGTRLTVV.

The J gene is TRBJ2-1, the V gene TRBV7-2; 7 bases match TRBD2. Germline V gene sequence: CDR1 SGHTA, CDR2 FQGNSA. The V gene end was trimmed by 5 bases and the J gene end by 9 bases; junction bases not matched to a gene: 22. CDR3 size: 18 residues. CDR3 nucleotide sequence: TGTGCCAGCAGCCCAGGGATAGAGGGAGGAGCGGGGACGATTGAGCAGTTCTTC. As protein: CASSPGIEGGAGTIEQFF.

This chain links TRBV6-1 with TRBJ2-3; D remains ambiguous. The germline CDR1 and CDR2 sequences are MNHNS and SASEGT. This CDR3 region has 13 residues. V was pared by 3 bases and J by 0 bases, with 4 bases between. CDR3 coding DNA: TGTGCCAGCAGTGACCCCAGCACAGATACGCAGTATTTT. It codes for CASSDPSTDTQYF.

This chain joins TRBV6-5 and TRBJ1-6; 7 bases line up with TRBD1. The J segment lost 5 bases and the V segment lost 3 bases, leaving 4 bases of the junction unmatched. Germline CDR1 and CDR2: MNHEY and SVGAGI. This CDR3 has 15 residues. CDR3: CASSYGQANNSPLHF. The CDR3 DNA sequence: TGTGCCAGCAGTTATGGACAGGCCAATAATTCACCCCTCCACTTT.

The rearrangement uses TRBV18 and TRBJ2-5; possibly TRBD2 for D (5 bases). Trimming removed 3 bases at V and 4 bases at J, with 9 bases between. Germline assignment: CDR1 KGHSH and CDR2 LQKENI. The CDR3 runs 13 residues. The CDR3 loop is CASSPEGRETQYF. CDR3 sequence (DNA): TGTGCCAGCTCACCTGAGGGCCGAGAGACCCAGTACTTC.

This sequence joins TRBV19 and TRBJ2-1; no definite D call. V shed 5 bases and J shed 0 bases, with 14 bases lying between them. The germline V gene encodes CDR1 LNHDA and CDR2 SQIVND (reference sequence). The length of the CDR3 is 16 residues. CDR3 in DNA: TGTGCCAGTAGTCGGTGGGCTGCGAGCTCCTACAATGAGCAGTTCTTC. It is translated as CASSRWAASSYNEQFF.

The chain uses TRBV5-8 and TRBJ1-5, with unresolved D. This CDR3 has 12 residues. The V end was cut by 0 bases, the J end by 15 bases, with 13 bases between. Germline lookup yields CDR1 SGHTS and CDR2 YDEGEE. CDR3 nucleotides: TGTGCCAGCAGCTTGGATGGTGGATTTGTGCATTTT. Translation: CASSLDGGFVHF. Based on the CDR3 plus reference TRBV5-8 and TRBJ1-5, the full variable domain is EAGVTQSPTHLIKTRGQQATLRCSPISGHTSVYWYQQALGLGLQFLLWYDEGEERNRGNFPPRFSGRQFPNYSSELNVNALELEDSALYLCASSLDGGFVHFGDGTRLSIL.

The J gene is TRBJ2-1, the V gene TRBV28; TRBD1 or TRBD2 may be the D gene (6 bases each). The germline V gene encodes CDR1 MDHEN and CDR2 SYDVKM. The CDR3 is 13 residues long. V lost 8 bases and J lost 2, with 10 bases in between. CDR3 DNA sequence: TGTGCCAGCTGGCGGGACACCTACAATGAGCAGTTCTTC. It translates to CASWRDTYNEQFF.

The DNA for the CDR3 is TGCGCCAGCAGCGCGACATGGCAAGAGACCCAGTACTTC. This sequence encodes CASSATWQETQYF. The rearrangement uses TRBV4-3 and TRBJ2-5; D ambiguous. From germline, CDR1 is LGHNA and CDR2 YSLEER. The CDR3 has 13 amino acids. Deletions cut 5 bases from V and 2 bases from J, with 9 bases between.

The chain carries TRBV28 and TRBJ2-1; TRBD2 matches at 10 bases. CDR3 length: 15 amino acids. Germline CDR1 and CDR2: MDHEN and SYDVKM. V was pared by 4 bases and J by 9 bases, with 9 bases of the junction left unmatched. CDR3 sequence reads: CASSSGSGRALEQFF. The CDR3 DNA follows: TGTGCCAGCAGTTCAGGGAGCGGGAGGGCCCTTGAGCAGTTCTTC. Complete variable domain (other parts from reference TRBV28 and TRBJ2-1): DVKVTQSSRYLVKRTGEKVFLECVQDMDHENMFWYRQDPGLGLRLIYFSYDVKMKEKGDIPEGYSVSREKKERFSLILESASTNQTSMYLCASSSGSGRALEQFFGPGTRLTVL.

This chain links TRBV28 with TRBJ1-2, with no clear D. Germline V gene data show CDR1 as MDHEN and CDR2 as SYDVKM. Trimming shortened V by 2 bases and J by 3 bases, and 10 bases separated the two germline ends. The CDR3 totals 14 residues. CDR3 bases: TGTGCCAGCAGTTTAAGGGTTGCGGACTATGGCTACACCTTC. Translated: CASSLRVADYGYTF.

The chain is built from TRBV5-5 and TRBJ2-3, with D uncertain. Germline V lookup: CDR1 SGHKS, CDR2 YYEKEE (reference sequence). This CDR3 comprises 14 residues. The ends were cut back, 0 bases at V and 2 bases at J, with 7 bases in the middle. The DNA of the CDR3 is TGTGCCAGCAGCTTGGACCAGTACACAGATACGCAGTATTTT. Residues: CASSLDQYTDTQYF.

This clone has just a few counts. The rearrangement joins TRBV5-1 to TRBJ2-5; either TRBD1 or TRBD2 may fit D (6 bases each). V dropped 2 bases and J dropped 4 bases, with 12 bases sitting between them. In germline, CDR1 is SGHRS, CDR2 YFSETQ. This CDR3 comprises 14 residues. Here the CDR3 DNA reads TGCGCCAGCAGCTTCCAGGGGCGGGGAGAGACCCAGTACTTC. It specifies CASSFQGRGETQYF.

The chain uses TRBV7-9 and TRBJ2-1; D is unclear. The CDR3 has 11 residues. Trimming removed 6 bases from V and 5 bases from J, with 5 bases in between. Germline CDR1 SEHNR, CDR2 FQNEAQ (reference sequence). CDR3 protein: CASRGHNEQFF. The CDR3 DNA follows: TGTGCCAGCAGAGGTCACAATGAGCAGTTCTTC.

The V call is TRBV28, the J call TRBJ2-1; 8 nucleotides agree with TRBD2. In germline, CDR1 is MDHEN, CDR2 SYDVKM. With 2 bases clipped from V and 4 bases from J, the junction kept 4 bases outside the gene matches. The CDR3 runs to 15 residues. CDR3 nucleotides: TGTGCCAGCAGTTTAAGCGGGAGAGCATACAATGAGCAGTTCTTC. As protein: CASSLSGRAYNEQFF.

The chain uses TRBV11-2 and TRBJ2-3, with D possibly TRBD2 on 6 matching bases. V was clipped by 5 bases and J by 0 bases, with 18 bases between them. The CDR3 extends over 17 amino acids. Germline CDR1 reads SGHAT; CDR2 reads FQNNGV. CDR3 coding DNA: TGTGCCAGCAGCCTCCCACTGGGGGGTCAAAGCACAGATACGCAGTATTTT. This sequence encodes CASSLPLGGQSTDTQYF.

The chain is built from TRBV6-6 and TRBJ1-5; unclear D gene. The germline V and J ends were trimmed by 2 bases and 4 bases, with 9 bases remaining between them. CDR3 size: 14 residues. The V gene's germline CDR1 is MNHNY and CDR2 SVGAGI (reference sequence). As DNA, the CDR3 is TGTGCCAGCAGTTACGGCGAAGGGAATCAGCCCCAGCATTTT. Protein product: CASSYGEGNQPQHF.

This clone was picked up one time. The rearrangement links TRBV5-8 to TRBJ2-2; 14 bases are shared with TRBD2. V was clipped by 4 bases and J by 3 bases; unmatched bases: 2. CDR3 length equals 16 residues. CDR1 and CDR2 from the germline V gene are SGHTS and YDEGEE. This chain's CDR3 is CASSVGLAGDTGELFF. In DNA form, the CDR3 reads TGTGCCAGCAGCGTGGGACTAGCGGGAGACACCGGGGAGCTGTTTTTT. Supplemented by reference TRBV5-8 and TRBJ2-2, the full variable domain reads EAGVTQSPTHLIKTRGQQATLRCSPISGHTSVYWYQQALGLGLQFLLWYDEGEERNRGNFPPRFSGRQFPNYSSELNVNALELEDSALYLCASSVGLAGDTGELFFGEGSRLTVL.

This clone came up once. The J gene is TRBJ2-1, the V gene TRBV27; maybe TRBD2 (6 bases). CDR3 length equals 14 residues. Germline CDR1 MNHEY, CDR2 SMNVEV (reference sequence). V lost 5 bases, J lost 5 bases, and 13 bases lay in between. CDR3 DNA: TGTGCCAGCAGTCCCTCCGGGAGTAACAATGAGCAGTTCTTC. Protein: CASSPSGSNNEQFF.

This clone was found a few times. The chain has TRBV27 and TRBJ1-5; TRBD1 might be the D (6 bases). The germline V gene has CDR1 MNHEY and CDR2 SMNVEV (reference sequence). The V and J ends lost 4 bases and 4 bases respectively, with 8 bases between them. CDR3 size: 13 residues. The CDR3: CASSWTENQPQHF. The CDR3, as DNA: TGTGCCAGCAGTTGGACAGAGAATCAGCCCCAGCATTTT.